The 24 T cell receptor beta chains below come from one sample, sequenced in a study of T cells in Graves' hyperthyroidism and ophthalmopathy. TCR beta CDR3 region amplification was performed from RNA transcripts. Primed by the HTBI set, a first-round RT-PCR was run on the TCR CDR3. TCRdb reprocessed the multiplex PCR reads with MiXCR, giving one entry per CDR3 protein. The repertoire holds under 350,000 distinct CDR3 sequences, with approximately 18% as singletons. The source material was blood. Receptors were obtained from a woman between 45 and 65 years old with Graves' hyperthyroidism.

The rearrangement joins TRBV7-2 to TRBJ2-1; 12 nucleotides line up with TRBD2. The CDR3 has 13 amino acids. Germline V gene lookup returns CDR1 SGHTA and CDR2 FQGNSA. V shed 5 bases and J 9 bases; nucleotides not matched to a gene: 2. CDR3 loop: CASSRGLAGEQFF. CDR3 DNA sequence: TGTGCCAGCAGCCGGGGACTAGCGGGTGAGCAGTTCTTC.

The chain links TRBV19 to TRBJ2-7; TRBD2 matches at 7 bases. Germline lookup yields CDR1 LNHDA and CDR2 SQIVND (reference sequence). V gave up 5 bases and J gave up 4 bases; unmatched junction bases: 14. CDR3 length: 16 residues. CDR3 coding DNA: TGTGCCAGTAGTTTTTCCAAAGCAGGCGGGAGATACGAGCAGTACTTC. Protein product: CASSFSKAGGRYEQYF.

V usage is TRBV6-5 and J usage is TRBJ1-3; unclear D gene. Deletions cut 2 bases from V and 3 bases from J, with 5 bases between. CDR3 length: 13 amino acids. Per germline, CDR1 MNHEY and CDR2 SVGAGI. This CDR3 is CASSYDNGNTIYF. CDR3 sequence (DNA): TGTGCCAGCAGTTACGATAATGGAAACACCATATATTTT.

This clonotype was counted a few times. The V call is TRBV20-1, the J call TRBJ1-2; tentatively, D is TRBD1 (5 bases). CDR1 is DFQATT, CDR2 SNEGSKA, per germline (reference sequence). The V end was cut by 3 bases, the J end by 4 bases, with 15 bases between. The CDR3 length is 14 residues. This CDR3 is CSASRAGTGYGYTF. The CDR3 bases are TGCAGTGCTAGCCGAGCAGGGACGGGCTATGGCTACACCTTC.

This clonotype was recorded only once. The chain uses TRBV6-5 and TRBJ1-5; the D gene is possibly TRBD1 (6 bases). This CDR3 has 15 residues. Germline V gene data show CDR1 as MNHEY and CDR2 as SVGAGI. V lost 1 base and J 6 bases, leaving 13 bases between the germline ends. CDR3 loop: CASSYLDRTGQPQHF. The CDR3 bases are TGTGCCAGCAGTTACTTGGACAGAACAGGTCAGCCCCAGCATTTT.

This chain links TRBV6-1 with TRBJ2-5; 8 positions match TRBD2. V lost 7 bases to trimming and J lost 1 base; unmatched junction nucleotides: 5. The germline V gene has CDR1 MNHNS and CDR2 SASEGT. The CDR3 is 14 residues long. In DNA form, the CDR3 reads TGTGCCAGCACCGGGGGGGGCCCCCAAGAGACCCAGTACTTC. Translating gives CASTGGGPQETQYF.

J is TRBJ2-2 and V is TRBV12-3 or TRBV12-4, with 7 bases that match TRBD2. The V segment lost 6 bases and the J segment 2 bases; nucleotides outside the gene matches: 12. CDR3 length equals 17 residues. The CDR3 DNA follows: TGTGCCAGCAGCCGTCGTGGGGACTACGTAAACACCGGGGAGCTGTTTTTT. As protein: CASSRRGDYVNTGELFF.

This clonotype was counted ten times or more. This chain uses TRBV13 with TRBJ2-1; 9 positions agree with TRBD1. With 0 bases clipped from V and 5 bases from J, the junction kept 2 bases outside the gene matches. CDR3 length: 15 residues. Germline assignment: CDR1 PRHDT and CDR2 FYEKMQ (reference sequence). As DNA, the CDR3 is TGTGCCAGCAGCTTAGGCCGGACAGGGGACAATGAGCAGTTCTTC. Translation gives CASSLGRTGDNEQFF.

This clonotype was seen ten or more times. The chain uses TRBV6-1 and TRBJ2-7, with a tentative D call TRBD1 (5 bases). The CDR3 consists of 12 residues. CDR1 and CDR2 from the germline V gene are MNHNS and SASEGT. V lost 6 bases, J lost 3 bases, and 9 bases lay in between. The CDR3 protein is CASRTTVYEQYF. The CDR3 DNA is TGTGCCAGCAGGACGACAGTCTACGAGCAGTACTTC.

The rearrangement links TRBV25-1 to TRBJ2-5; D is perhaps TRBD1 (6 bases). V lost 4 bases, J lost 4 bases, and 13 bases lay in between. Per the germline V gene, CDR1 is MGHDK and CDR2 is SYGVNS. The CDR3 is made up of 14 amino acids. Here the CDR3 DNA reads TGTGCCAGCAGTGGACGGGACATCGGAGAGACCCAGTACTTC. Protein: CASSGRDIGETQYF.

This clonotype appeared a few times. The genes are TRBV18 and TRBJ2-5, with a possible D match to TRBD1 (5 bases). The germline V and J ends were trimmed by 0 bases and 3 bases, with 8 bases remaining between them. The CDR3 consists of 14 residues. Germline CDR1 and CDR2: KGHSH and LQKENI. The DNA of the CDR3 is TGTGCCAGCTCACCACCATCAGGGAAAGAGACCCAGTACTTC. Translating it yields CASSPPSGKETQYF.

This clonotype has just a few counts. A single base separates this from a much larger clone, so it may be a read error. J is TRBJ2-7 and V is TRBV11-2; 7 nucleotides line up with TRBD1. After removal of 5 bases from V and 5 bases from J, the junction contained 12 bases not matched to a gene. Per germline, CDR1 SGHAT and CDR2 FQNNGV. The CDR3 is made up of 15 amino acids. The CDR3 loop reads CASSRQGLSSHEQYF. CDR3 sequence (DNA): TGTGCCAGCAGCCGACAGGGCCTCTCTTCCCACGAGCAGTACTTC.

This clonotype was observed many times. The J gene is TRBJ1-1, the V gene TRBV28; the match to TRBD1 covers 7 bases. Looked up from germline, CDR1 is MDHEN and CDR2 is SYDVKM. V was pared by 6 bases and J by 1 base, with 11 bases of the junction left unmatched. There are 16 residues in the CDR3. The CDR3 region has the DNA TGTGCCAGCAGCCCTCCGGAGACAGGGAGGAACACTGAAGCTTTCTTT. It encodes CASSPPETGRNTEAFF.

The chain uses TRBV6-1 and TRBJ1-1; D remains unclear. CDR3 length equals 13 residues. V lost 7 bases to trimming and J lost 3 bases, with 12 bases between them. Germline V gene lookup returns CDR1 MNHNS and CDR2 SASEGT. CDR3 sequence (DNA): TGTGCCAGCAAAATCCTGGGGTACACTGAAGCTTTCTTT. Amino acid sequence: CASKILGYTEAFF.

This clonotype was counted once. The V gene is TRBV18, the J gene TRBJ2-5; no clear D. Matching the DNA end better, TRBJ2-1 makes the J call doubtful. Germline CDR1 KGHSH, CDR2 LQKENI. This CDR3 region has 11 residues. The CDR3 coding sequence is TGTGCCAGCTCAACACAAGAGACCCAGTTCTTC. Translating it yields CASSTQETQFF.

The gene calls are TRBV7-2 and TRBJ2-2; 8 bases match TRBD2. Per the germline V gene, CDR1 is SGHTA and CDR2 is FQGNSA. J gave up 1 base and V 5 bases, and 3 bases lay outside the gene matches. CDR3 length: 15 amino acids. The CDR3 region has the DNA TGTGCCAGCAGCCGGCTAGCGGGGAACACCGGGGAGCTGTTTTTT. Residues: CASSRLAGNTGELFF.

In this sample, this clonotype turned up many times. This chain uses TRBV18 with TRBJ1-2; unclear D gene. The CDR3 has 14 amino acids. Germline-derived CDR1 and CDR2 are KGHSH and LQKENI. Deletions cut 3 bases from V and 6 bases from J, with 14 bases between. The CDR3 sequence is CASSPFEQTDGYTF. The CDR3 DNA is TGTGCCAGCTCACCCTTCGAACAGACTGATGGCTACACCTTC.

This clonotype was seen at least ten times. This rearrangement joins TRBV5-1 to TRBJ2-3, with D tentatively TRBD1 (6 bases). Trimming stripped 4 bases from V and 2 bases from J, with 14 bases between. CDR1 and CDR2 (germline): SGHRS, YFSETQ. The CDR3 covers 15 residues. For the CDR3, the DNA is TGCGCCAGCAGCCTAGGACAGACCGACACAGATACGCAGTATTTT. Amino acid sequence: CASSLGQTDTDTQYF.

The chain recombines TRBV20-1 with TRBJ2-4; D possibly matches TRBD1 or TRBD2 (6 bases each). V was pared by 8 bases and J by 1 base, with 15 bases between. The CDR3 is made up of 14 amino acids. The germline CDR1 and CDR2 sequences are DFQATT and SNEGSKA (reference sequence). The CDR3 DNA is TGCAGTAAATACAGGGCGGGGGCCAAAAACATTCAGTACTTC. Translated, it gives CSKYRAGAKNIQYF.

This sequence joins TRBV29-1 and TRBJ1-2; D might be TRBD1 (5 bases). The length of the CDR3 is 14 residues. The V and J ends lost 4 bases and 4 bases respectively, with 16 bases between them. Germline V gives CDR1 SQVTM, CDR2 ANQGSEA. CDR3 region: CSVVLWGESYGYTF. The CDR3 DNA is TGCAGCGTTGTACTGTGGGGGGAGAGCTATGGCTACACCTTC.

This clonotype showed up many times. The V and J genes are TRBV6-1 and TRBJ1-1, with TRBD1 matching over 7 bases. Germline V gene lookup returns CDR1 MNHNS and CDR2 SASEGT. The V and J ends lost 7 bases and 0 bases, in that order; junction bases with no gene match: 8. The CDR3 covers 15 residues. Here the CDR3 DNA reads TGTGCCAGCAAAACCCGACAGGGAATGAACACTGAAGCTTTCTTT. Residues: CASKTRQGMNTEAFF.

This clonotype was seen a handful of times. The genes are TRBV15 and TRBJ2-3; 10 positions agree with TRBD1. Losses at the gene ends were 6 bases for V and 5 bases for J; bases not matched to a gene: 2. CDR1 and CDR2 from the germline V gene are LNHNV and YYDKDF (reference sequence). CDR3 length: 13 residues. Here the CDR3 DNA reads TGTGCCACCAGGGGACAGGGGATAGATACGCAGTATTTT. Translated: CATRGQGIDTQYF. Based on the CDR3 plus reference TRBV15 and TRBJ2-3, the full variable domain is DAMVIQNPRYQVTQFGKPVTLSCSQTLNHNVMYWYQQKSSQAPKLLFHYYDKDFNNEADTPDNFQSRRPNTSFCFLDIRSPGLGDTAMYLCATRGQGIDTQYFGPGTRLTVL.

This clonotype was observed a few times. The chain employs TRBV5-5 and TRBJ2-1; possibly TRBD1 for D (5 bases). Germline V gene data show CDR1 as SGHKS and CDR2 as YYEKEE (reference sequence). CDR3 length equals 15 residues. V was pared by 7 bases and J by 5 bases, with 19 bases between. The CDR3 region is CASFAGQGIDNEQFF. CDR3 sequence (DNA): TGTGCCAGCTTTGCCGGCCAGGGAATAGACAATGAGCAGTTCTTC.

A few counts support this clonotype. The chain joins TRBV10-2 to TRBJ1-2, with D uncertain. Looked up from germline, CDR1 is WSHSY and CDR2 is SAAADI. Between the trimmed V and J ends, which lost 6 bases and 6 bases, there was a span of 20 bases. The CDR3 spans 15 residues. The CDR3 region is CASSATALEAHGYTF. Written as DNA, the CDR3 is TGCGCCAGCAGCGCCACGGCCCTTGAGGCACATGGCTACACCTTC.